These T cell receptor beta chains were read from a single sample in a study of blood T cell repertoires in COVID-19. This table comes from immunoSEQ multiplex PCR, and its TCRdb copy is limited to in-frame clones, with some not included. This sample has about 180,000 clones; 85% to 90% occur once, and the top ten carry 9.5% to 15%. The sample comprised peripheral blood. Receptors were obtained from a woman between 65 and 79 years old with COVID-19, enrolled during active disease. CDR3s include the opening cysteine and the closing phenylalanine or tryptophan. A D gene is named only where the DNA matches it firmly. Not all rows give a size; the values are once, few, many and, for expanded clones, a class.

CASSRLAGEGYEQYF | TGTGCCAGCAGCAGACTAGCGGGAGAGGGCTACGAGCAGTACTTC | TRBV7-3 | . | TRBD2 | TRBJ2-7 | 15
CAWGRQGETQYF | TGTGCCTGGGGAAGACAGGGTGAGACCCAGTACTTC | TRBV30 | . | TRBD1 | TRBJ2-5 | 12
CASRLGTSGKETYEQYF | TGTGCCAGTAGACTCGGGACTAGCGGGAAGGAGACCTACGAGCAGTACTTC | TRBV19 | . | TRBD2 | TRBJ2-7 | 17
CASRGGQGLYSNQPQHF | TGTGCCAGCAGAGGAGGACAGGGGCTTTATAGCAATCAGCCCCAGCATTTT | TRBV28 | . | TRBD1 | TRBJ1-5 | 17
CASSYDRGLGGYTF | TGTGCCAGCAGTTACGACAGGGGGCTGGGTGGCTACACCTTC | TRBV6-6 | . | TRBD1 | TRBJ1-2 | 14
CASSSGHMNSPLHF | TGTGCCAGCAGTTCCGGACACATGAATTCACCCCTCCACTTT | TRBV6-5 | . | . | TRBJ1-6 | 14
CASSFLARTEAFF | TGTGCCAGCAGCTTTTTGGCGCGGACTGAAGCTTTCTTT | TRBV5-8 | . | . | TRBJ1-1 | 13
CATLTGRAGYTF | TGTGCCACCCTGACAGGGCGGGCTGGCTACACCTTC | TRBV19 | . | TRBD1 | TRBJ1-2 | 12
CASSSGTSGGWSYNEQFF | TGTGCCAGCAGTTCCGGGACTAGCGGGGGTTGGTCCTACAATGAGCAGTTCTTC | TRBV27 | . | TRBD2 | TRBJ2-1 | 18
CASSFPSGKSTDTQYF | TGTGCCAGCAGCTTTCCTAGCGGGAAAAGCACAGATACGCAGTATTTT | TRBV7-8 | . | TRBD2 | TRBJ2-3 | 16
CASACRASGMGEQFF | TGCGCCAGCGCCTGCCGGGCTAGCGGGATGGGTGAGCAGTTCTTC | TRBV23-1 | . | TRBD2 | TRBJ2-1 | 15
CASSVTVGYGYTF | TGTGCCAGCAGCGTTACAGTGGGCTATGGCTACACCTTC | TRBV28 | . | . | TRBJ1-2 | 13
CASSLDVRGEQYF | TGTGCTAGCAGCTTAGATGTTAGGGGCGAGCAGTACTTC | TRBV7-7 | . | . | TRBJ2-7 | 13
CASSFGTDYGYTF | TGTGCCAGCAGCTTTGGGACAGATTATGGCTACACCTTC | TRBV7-8 | . | TRBD1 | TRBJ1-2 | 13
CASSQEKTRTEAFF | TGTGCCAGCAGCCAAGAGAAAACCAGGACTGAAGCTTTCTTT | TRBV3-1/TRBV3-2 | . | . | TRBJ1-1 | 14
CASSSTGTRGFNEQFF | TGTGCCAGTAGTTCCACCGGGACTAGAGGATTCAATGAGCAGTTCTTC | TRBV19 | . | TRBD2 | TRBJ2-1 | 16
CASKKTGVNEQFF | TGTGCCAGCAAGAAGACAGGGGTTAATGAGCAGTTCTTC | TRBV2 | . | TRBD1 | TRBJ2-1 | 13
CASSPETGEAFF | TGCGCCAGCAGCCCGGAGACAGGAGAAGCTTTCTTT | TRBV5-1 | . | . | TRBJ1-1 | 12
CASRLDRGHYNEQFF | TGTGCCAGCAGACTCGACAGGGGACACTACAATGAGCAGTTCTTC | TRBV2 | . | TRBD1 | TRBJ2-1 | 15
CAWSVRRVLNSPLHF | TGTGCCTGGAGTGTACGGCGGGTATTAAATTCACCCCTCCACTTT | TRBV30 | . | . | TRBJ1-6 | 15
CASSLLTSGTDTQYF | TGCGCCAGCAGCTTGCTGACTAGCGGCACAGATACGCAGTATTTT | TRBV5-1 | . | TRBD2 | TRBJ2-3 | 15
CASSLNLGTGDAFF | TGTGCCAGCAGCTTAAACTTAGGAACAGGGGACGCTTTCTTT | TRBV7-3 | . | TRBD1 | TRBJ1-1 | 14
CASTDRGIGGYTF | TGTGCCAGTACGGACAGGGGAATAGGCGGCTACACCTTC | TRBV19 | . | TRBD1 | TRBJ1-2 | 13
CASRQQGAYEQYF | TGTGCCAGCAGGCAACAGGGGGCTTACGAGCAGTACTTC | TRBV25-1 | . | TRBD1 | TRBJ2-7 | 13
CASSFLSGETQYF | TGCGCCAGCAGCTTTCTCAGCGGAGAGACCCAGTACTTC | TRBV5-1 | . | . | TRBJ2-5 | 13
CASSAGGPFYNEQFF | TGTGCCAGCAGTGCGGGAGGCCCTTTCTACAATGAGCAGTTCTTC | TRBV28 | . | TRBD2 | TRBJ2-1 | 15
CASSLNRGATQNSPLHF | TGTGCCAGCAGTTTAAACCGCGGGGCAACTCAAAATTCACCCCTCCACTTT | TRBV27 | . | . | TRBJ1-6 | 17
CASRGTSGGGFEQYF | TGTGCCAGCAGGGGGACTAGCGGGGGCGGCTTCGAGCAGTACTTC | TRBV11-1 | . | TRBD2 | TRBJ2-7 | 15
CASSYEGAEGNTIYF | TGTGCCAGCAGCTACGAAGGGGCCGAAGGAAACACCATATATTTT | TRBV7-2 | . | . | TRBJ1-3 | 15
CASSLGRGNTEAFF | TGCGCCAGCAGCTTGGGGCGGGGGAACACTGAAGCTTTCTTT | TRBV5-1 | . | . | TRBJ1-1 | 14
CASSIAGAKNIQYF | TGTGCCAGTAGTATAGCGGGAGCCAAAAACATTCAGTACTTC | TRBV19 | . | . | TRBJ2-4 | 14
CASSMSVGNTIYF | TGTGCCAGTAGTATGTCCGTGGGAAACACCATATATTTT | TRBV19 | . | . | TRBJ1-3 | 13
CASIPGGNYGYTF | TGTGCCAGCATCCCAGGGGGGAACTATGGCTACACCTTC | TRBV7-9 | . | TRBD1 | TRBJ1-2 | 13
CASSHRQGTGEQYF | TGTGCCAGCAGCCACCGACAGGGTACCGGCGAGCAGTACTTC | TRBV7-6 | . | TRBD1 | TRBJ2-7 | 14
CASSLFPGSHEQYF | TGTGCCAGCAGCTTGTTTCCGGGGTCCCACGAGCAGTACTTC | TRBV5-5 | . | . | TRBJ2-7 | 14
CASRHQHERRKSNQPQHF | TGTGCCAGCAGGCATCAACACGAACGGAGGAAAAGCAATCAGCCCCAGCATTTT | TRBV6-4 | . | . | TRBJ1-5 | 18
CASGAGTGWEQYF | TGTGCCAGCGGAGCCGGGACAGGGTGGGAGCAGTACTTC | TRBV5-4 | once | TRBD1 | TRBJ2-7 | 13
CASSSLQGTGYTF | TGTGCCAGCAGTTCCCTCCAGGGGACTGGCTACACCTTC | TRBV28 | . | . | TRBJ1-2 | 13
CASFLSSGLNGYTF | TGTGCCAGCTTTTTGTCTTCAGGGCTTAATGGCTACACCTTC | TRBV2 | . | . | TRBJ1-2 | 14
CASSSLAGGGNEQYF | TGTGCCAGCAGTTCCTTAGCGGGAGGTGGGAACGAGCAGTACTTC | TRBV27 | . | TRBD2 | TRBJ2-7 | 15
CASSLGEDYGYTF | TGTGCCAGCAGTCTTGGGGAGGACTATGGCTACACCTTC | TRBV6-2/TRBV6-3 | . | . | TRBJ1-2 | 13
CASSQAPSGISDEQFF | TGTGCCAGTAGCCAGGCTCCTAGCGGGATTAGCGATGAGCAGTTCTTC | TRBV19 | . | TRBD2 | TRBJ2-1 | 16
CASRSGGAGNQPQHF | TGTGCCAGCAGAAGCGGAGGGGCTGGCAATCAGCCCCAGCATTTT | TRBV19 | . | . | TRBJ1-5 | 15
CAWIEAAPTEAFF | TGTGCCTGGATTGAGGCAGCTCCCACTGAAGCTTTCTTT | TRBV30 | . | . | TRBJ1-1 | 13
CATSREGGVYEQYF | TGTGCCACCAGCAGAGAGGGAGGGGTCTACGAGCAGTACTTC | TRBV15 | . | TRBD2 | TRBJ2-7 | 14
CASSWGQGAGEQYF | TGTGCCAGCAGTTGGGGACAGGGGGCGGGCGAGCAGTACTTC | TRBV27 | . | TRBD1 | TRBJ2-7 | 14
CARSYRPGARNEKLFF | TGTGCCAGAAGCTACCGACCAGGGGCGCGGAATGAAAAACTGTTTTTT | TRBV7-5 | few | . | TRBJ1-4 | 16
CAINRDYLQYF | TGTGCCATCAACCGGGACTACCTCCAGTACTTC | TRBV2 | . | TRBD2 | TRBJ2-5 | 11
CASSQLSSTGELFF | TGTGCCAGCAGTCAACTATCGTCCACCGGGGAGCTGTTTTTT | TRBV2 | . | . | TRBJ2-2 | 14
CASSLTRLADTQYF | TGCGCCAGCAGCTTGACTCGTCTAGCAGATACGCAGTATTTT | TRBV5-1 | . | . | TRBJ2-3 | 14
CASSVAPSGSSTDTQYF | TGTGCCAGCAGCGTGGCCCCTAGCGGGAGTAGCACAGATACGCAGTATTTT | TRBV9 | . | TRBD2 | TRBJ2-3 | 17
CASSPGGLAGEETQYF | TGCGCCAGCAGCCCTGGGGGACTAGCGGGAGAAGAGACCCAGTACTTC | TRBV5-1 | . | TRBD2 | TRBJ2-5 | 16
CASSVGQGFLDYGYTF | TGTGCCAGCAGCGTGGGACAGGGGTTTTTGGACTATGGCTACACCTTC | TRBV9 | . | TRBD1 | TRBJ1-2 | 16
CASSRNLNTEAFF | TGTGCCAGCAGCCGAAACTTGAACACTGAAGCTTTCTTT | TRBV3-1/TRBV3-2 | . | . | TRBJ1-1 | 13
CATTLRGEQFF | TGTGCCACCACGTTACGGGGTGAGCAGTTCTTC | TRBV24-1 | . | . | TRBJ2-1 | 11